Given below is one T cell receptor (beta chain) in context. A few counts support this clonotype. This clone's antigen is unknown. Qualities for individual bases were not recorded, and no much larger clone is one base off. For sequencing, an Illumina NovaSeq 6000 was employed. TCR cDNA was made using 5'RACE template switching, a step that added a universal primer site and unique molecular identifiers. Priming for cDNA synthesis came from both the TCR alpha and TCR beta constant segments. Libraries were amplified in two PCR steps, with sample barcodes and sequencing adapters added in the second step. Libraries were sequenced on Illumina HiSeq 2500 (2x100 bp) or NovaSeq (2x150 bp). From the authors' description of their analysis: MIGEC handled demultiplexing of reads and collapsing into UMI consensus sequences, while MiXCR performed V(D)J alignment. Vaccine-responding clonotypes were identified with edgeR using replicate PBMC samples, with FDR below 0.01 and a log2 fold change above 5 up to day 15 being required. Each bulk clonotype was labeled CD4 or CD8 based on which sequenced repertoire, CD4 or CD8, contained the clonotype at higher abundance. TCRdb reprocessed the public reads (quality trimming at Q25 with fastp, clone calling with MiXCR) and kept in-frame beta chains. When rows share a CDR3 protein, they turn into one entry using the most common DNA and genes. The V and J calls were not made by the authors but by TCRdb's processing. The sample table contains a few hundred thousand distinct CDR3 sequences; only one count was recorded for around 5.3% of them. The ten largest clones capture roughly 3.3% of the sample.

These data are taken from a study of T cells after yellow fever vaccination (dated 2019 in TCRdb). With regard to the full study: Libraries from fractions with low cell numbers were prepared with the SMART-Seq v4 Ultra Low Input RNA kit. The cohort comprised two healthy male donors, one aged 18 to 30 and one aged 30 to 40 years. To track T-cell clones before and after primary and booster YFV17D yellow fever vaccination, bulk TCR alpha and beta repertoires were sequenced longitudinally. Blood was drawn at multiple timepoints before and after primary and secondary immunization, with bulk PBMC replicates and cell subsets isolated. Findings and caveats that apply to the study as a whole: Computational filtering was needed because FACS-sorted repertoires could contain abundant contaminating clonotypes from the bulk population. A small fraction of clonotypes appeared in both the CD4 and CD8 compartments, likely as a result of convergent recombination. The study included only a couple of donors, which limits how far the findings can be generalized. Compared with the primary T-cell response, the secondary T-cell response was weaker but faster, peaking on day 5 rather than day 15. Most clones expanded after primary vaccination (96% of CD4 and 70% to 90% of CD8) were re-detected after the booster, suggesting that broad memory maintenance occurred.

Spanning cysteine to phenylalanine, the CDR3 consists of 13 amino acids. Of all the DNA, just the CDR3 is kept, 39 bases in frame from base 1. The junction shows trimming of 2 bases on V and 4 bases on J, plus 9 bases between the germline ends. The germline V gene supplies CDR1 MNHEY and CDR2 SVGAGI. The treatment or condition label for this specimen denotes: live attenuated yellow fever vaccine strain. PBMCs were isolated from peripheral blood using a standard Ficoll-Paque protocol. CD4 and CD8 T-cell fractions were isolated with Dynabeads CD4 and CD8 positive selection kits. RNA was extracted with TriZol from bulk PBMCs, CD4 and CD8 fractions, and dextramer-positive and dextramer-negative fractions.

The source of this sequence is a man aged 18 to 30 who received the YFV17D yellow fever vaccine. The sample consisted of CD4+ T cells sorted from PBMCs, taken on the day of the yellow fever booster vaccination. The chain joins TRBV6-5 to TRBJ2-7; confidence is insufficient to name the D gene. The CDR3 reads CASSYQEQYEQYF. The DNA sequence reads TGTGCCAGCAGTTACCAGGAACAATACGAGCAGTACTTC.